This T cell receptor beta chain was identified in a study of beta chain features in type 1 diabetes. Across the study: Analysis included around 110,000,000 sorted cells drawn from all samples.

This CDR3 is 14 amino acids long. Germline CDR1 SGHRS, CDR2 YFSETQ. Trimming left V 0 bases short and J 5 bases short, with 10 bases between. Broader study findings: In all four CD4+ subsets, TCRB CDR3 length was significantly, moderately reduced in type 1 diabetes.

Worth noting for this clone: The antigen is undetermined.

Sorting produced populations that all topped 95% purity. Expressed TCRB transcripts were sequenced, since all the RNA that had been isolated was reverse transcribed. This table comes from immunoSEQ multiplex PCR, and its TCRdb copy is limited to in-frame clones, with some not included. Of approximately 52,000 clones listed, 55% to 70% are singletons. The sequenced sample consisted of stem cell memory CD4+ T cells from blood. The receptor's source is a woman aged 25 to 45 with type 1 diabetes. This chain uses TRBV5-1 with TRBJ2-3, with D possibly being TRBD1 (6 bases). CDR3 DNA: TGCGCCAGCAGCTTGGAGCACAGGGAAGATACGCAGTATTTT. This sequence encodes CASSLEHREDTQYF.